Following are 25 T cell receptor beta chains from one sample sequenced in a study of metastatic and nonmetastatic thyroid tumors. TCRdb re-clonotyped the PCR reads via MiXCR. The sample has about 92,000 clones, more than 13% seen once. Patients underwent thyroid surgery, and none had received any treatment before it. Sequenced input: blood. These TCRs come from a female donor with papillary thyroid cancer or a benign thyroid nodule (not recorded which). Some clones in this sample may be carry-over from other donors' samples.

This clone showed up many times. The chain employs TRBV7-9 and TRBJ2-7, with 9 nucleotides matching TRBD1. This CDR3 has 17 residues. Per germline, CDR1 SEHNR and CDR2 FQNEAQ (reference sequence). V shed 3 bases, J shed 0 bases, and the junction held 9 bases outside the gene matches. Written as DNA, the CDR3 is TGTGCCAGCAGCTTGGGCCCTGGGGGACAGGGCTCCTACGAGCAGTACTTC. This translates into CASSLGPGGQGSYEQYF.

The chain recombines TRBV18 with TRBJ2-7, with TRBD1 as a possible D gene (6 bases). Per germline, CDR1 KGHSH and CDR2 LQKENI. V was trimmed by 3 bases and J by 1 base, leaving 16 bases between them. The CDR3 is 16 residues long. This CDR3 reads CASSPPVQGRSYEQYF. Here the CDR3 DNA reads TGTGCCAGCTCACCGCCCGTACAGGGTAGGTCCTACGAGCAGTACTTC.

To note about this clone: A much larger clone lies one base from this, so it may be a read error. J is TRBJ2-5 and V is TRBV5-1, with TRBD2 matching 12 bases. The CDR3 extends over 16 amino acids. V lost 2 bases to trimming and J lost 2 bases; unmatched junction nucleotides: 4. Germline loops: CDR1 SGHRS, CDR2 YFSETQ. CDR3 residues: CASSLGLAGRQETQYF. For the CDR3, the DNA is TGCGCCAGCAGCTTAGGACTAGCGGGGCGGCAAGAGACCCAGTACTTC.

The V call is TRBV27, the J call TRBJ1-6; 8 bases are a match to TRBD1. The germline V gene encodes CDR1 MNHEY and CDR2 SMNVEV (reference sequence). The J segment lost 6 bases and the V segment lost 6 bases, leaving 7 bases of the junction unmatched. CDR3 size: 15 residues. The CDR3 region is CASRDRQGINSPLHF. CDR3 bases: TGTGCCAGCAGGGACCGACAGGGGATTAATTCACCCCTCCACTTT.

There are many counts of this clone. The V and J genes are TRBV5-1 and TRBJ2-7; D unresolved. CDR3 length: 16 amino acids. Trimming took off 4 bases at V and 2 bases at J, with 19 bases between the two ends. Per germline, CDR1 SGHRS and CDR2 YFSETQ. The CDR3 DNA reads TGCGCCAGCAGCATGCGCCCCGGTGGGCCTCCCTACGAGCAGTACTTC. This sequence encodes CASSMRPGGPPYEQYF.

With regard to this clone: This may come from a read error, since a much larger clone is one base off. Other DNA sequences in this specimen translate into the identical CDR3. This sequence joins TRBV18 and TRBJ1-4; D not certain. Deletions cut 6 bases from V and 10 bases from J, with 36 bases between. Looked up from germline, CDR1 is KGHSH and CDR2 is LQKENI. The CDR3 length is 20 residues. Written as DNA, the CDR3 is TGTGCCAGCTCCCCGCGCCTGCCGGGTGGCGAATCTGGCCCGGCGGGAAAACTGTTTTTT. It encodes CASSPRLPGGESGPAGKLFF.

This clone appeared many times. This sequence joins TRBV29-1 and TRBJ1-2; no firm D call. The ends were cut back, 4 bases at V and 8 bases at J, with 11 bases in the middle. Germline CDR1 and CDR2: SQVTM and ANQGSEA. This CDR3 region has 11 residues. The CDR3: CSVVEGNGYTF. In DNA, the CDR3 is TGCAGCGTTGTCGAGGGAAACGGCTACACCTTC.

Only a few counts were recorded for this clone. The chain is built from TRBV6-2 or TRBV6-3 and TRBJ1-2; D might be TRBD1 (5 bases). Deletions cut 7 bases from V and 14 bases from J, with 26 bases between. CDR1 MNHEY and CDR2 SVGEGT come from the germline V gene. The CDR3 totals 14 residues. In nucleotides, the CDR3 is TGTGCCAGCACCCCCACAGGTATTGGTGGTGCGGTTACCTTC. Its translation: CASTPTGIGGAVTF.

This chain joins TRBV30 and TRBJ2-7; TRBD1 aligns across 7 bases. This CDR3 is built from 14 residues. Trimming removed 4 bases from V and 3 bases from J; junction bases left unmatched: 9. Germline V gene sequence: CDR1 GTSNPN, CDR2 SVGIG (reference sequence). The CDR3, as DNA: TGTGCCTGGAATCCAAGGACAGGTTACTACGAGCAGTACTTC. It is translated as CAWNPRTGYYEQYF.

This clone was seen ten or more times. This chain links TRBV19 with TRBJ2-1; possible D gene TRBD1, 5 bases. This CDR3 contains 16 residues. Trimming removed 3 bases at V and 8 bases at J, with 20 bases between. Germline-derived CDR1 and CDR2 are LNHDA and SQIVND (reference sequence). CDR3 amino acids: CASSMGLGRAVDEQFF. The CDR3 bases are TGTGCCAGTAGTATGGGGCTTGGCAGGGCAGTCGATGAGCAGTTCTTC.

Only a few counts were recorded for this clone. The J gene is TRBJ1-2, the V gene TRBV19; no firm D call. The CDR3 is 13 amino acids. From germline, CDR1 is LNHDA and CDR2 SQIVND (reference sequence). V lost 11 bases and J 2 bases, leaving 15 bases between the germline ends. CDR3 nucleotides: TGTGCCGGCGCCGACATTGGCAACTATGGCTACACCTTC. Translating it yields CAGADIGNYGYTF.

This clone was seen only a few times. This sequence joins TRBV15 and TRBJ2-5, with TRBD1 as a possible D gene (7 bases). Germline V CDR1 and CDR2: LNHNV, YYDKDF (reference sequence). CDR3 length equals 14 residues. In nucleotides, the CDR3 is TGTACCAACCTACGGAGGGGGCTTCAAGAGACCCAGTACTTC. This translates into CTNLRRGLQETQYF.

Ten or more counts support this clone. The chain joins TRBV6-5 to TRBJ1-2; D may be TRBD1 (6 bases). V was cut by 0 bases and J by 4 bases, with 12 bases left in between. This CDR3 is 15 amino acids long. Germline V CDR1 and CDR2: MNHEY, SVGAGI. The CDR3 DNA sequence: TGTGCCAGCAGTTACTCAGGGGGGCTCCGCTATGGCTACACCTTC. Encoded protein: CASSYSGGLRYGYTF.

The sample holds many counts of this clone. This chain uses TRBV10-2 with TRBJ2-2; D gene unclear. Germline CDR1 is WSHSY and CDR2 is SAAADI. Between the trimmed V and J ends, which lost 8 bases and 8 bases, there was a span of 6 bases. The length of the CDR3 is 10 residues. CDR3 sequence reads: CASVSGELFF. The CDR3 coding sequence is TGCGCCAGCGTGTCGGGGGAGCTGTTTTTT.

This clone has at least ten counts. The V and J genes are TRBV6-1 and TRBJ1-3, with D perhaps matching TRBD1 (5 bases). The CDR3 covers 16 residues. Germline lookup yields CDR1 MNHNS and CDR2 SASEGT. V was trimmed by 6 bases and J by 4 bases, leaving 19 bases between them. The CDR3 reads CASRTTPRDAGNTIYF. In nucleotides, the CDR3 is TGTGCCAGCAGAACCACTCCGAGGGACGCCGGAAACACCATATATTTT.

About this clone itself: Possible read error: a much larger clone is one base away. The rearrangement joins TRBV4-1 to TRBJ2-7, with TRBD1 as a possible D gene (5 bases). The germline V gene has CDR1 MGHRA and CDR2 YSYEKL. V was shortened by 2 bases and J by 1 base, with 9 bases between the two germline ends. The CDR3 has 14 amino acids. CDR3 sequence: CASSQFQGSYEQYF. CDR3 bases: TGCGCCAGCAGCCAATTCCAGGGTTCCTACGAGCAGTACTTC.

There are many counts of this clone. The chain is built from TRBV10-3 and TRBJ1-3; the D gene is possibly TRBD1 (5 bases). Germline CDR1 reads ENHRY; CDR2 reads SYGVKD. V shed 10 bases and J shed 0 bases, with 16 bases lying between them. This CDR3 region has 15 residues. The CDR3 nucleotides are TGTGCCACCCTGCAGGGTCCCTTCTCTGGAAACACCATATATTTT. Translation: CATLQGPFSGNTIYF.

In this sample, this clone turned up many times. Other DNA sequences in the same sample also yield this CDR3. The chain combines TRBV3-1 with TRBJ2-3; TRBD1 aligns across 8 bases. CDR3 size: 13 residues. In germline, CDR1 is LGHDT, CDR2 YNNKEL (reference sequence). After removal of 4 bases from V and 10 bases from J, the junction contained 7 bases not matched to a gene. The CDR3 DNA reads TGTGCCAGCAGCCGCTCCGGGACAGGTTCGCAGTATTTT. The encoded protein is CASSRSGTGSQYF.

This clone was picked up many times. The chain is built from TRBV5-1 and TRBJ2-3; D possibly uses TRBD1 or TRBD2 (5 bases each). Germline V lookup: CDR1 SGHRS, CDR2 YFSETQ. The CDR3 loop spans 12 amino acids. Between the trimmed V and J ends, which lost 2 bases and 5 bases, there was a span of 6 bases. CDR3 loop: CASSFGGDTQYF. The CDR3 DNA is TGCGCCAGCAGCTTTGGGGGAGATACGCAGTATTTT.

This clone showed up many times. The chain links TRBV19 to TRBJ1-1; unclear D gene. The CDR3 extends over 13 amino acids. Germline V lookup: CDR1 LNHDA, CDR2 SQIVND (reference sequence). Trimming removed 2 bases at V and 1 base at J, with 5 bases between. In DNA form, the CDR3 reads TGTGCCAGTAGTATACCCAGGAACACTGAAGCTTTCTTT. Translating it yields CASSIPRNTEAFF.

This clone was found many times. In the same sample, other DNA sequences code for this CDR3. The CDR3 protein is CASSEAWPGRYGYTF. CDR3 coding DNA: TGTGCCAGCAGTGAAGCATGGCCAGGGCGGTATGGCTACACCTTC. The V gene is TRBV6-1, the J gene TRBJ1-2; tentatively, D is TRBD1 (5 bases). Germline V CDR1 and CDR2: MNHNS, SASEGT. The CDR3 is 15 amino acids. Trimming removed 0 bases from V and 5 bases from J, with 13 bases in between.

This clone was detected ten times or more. The V gene is TRBV25-1, the J gene TRBJ1-3; TRBD1 might be the D (5 bases). V was shortened by 1 base and J by 4 bases, with 14 bases between the two germline ends. Germline CDR1 and CDR2: MGHDK and SYGVNS. The CDR3 runs 16 residues. The CDR3 here is CASSESGGPGGNTIYF. Here the CDR3 DNA reads TGTGCCAGCAGTGAATCTGGGGGTCCGGGGGGAAACACCATATATTTT. The whole variable domain, filled in from reference TRBV25-1 and TRBJ1-3, reads EADIYQTPRYLVIGTGKKITLECSQTMGHDKMYWYQQDPGMELHLIHYSYGVNSTEKGDLSSESTVSRIRTEHFPLTLESARPSHTSQYLCASSESGGPGGNTIYFGEGSWLTVV.

This clone was observed a few times. The chain employs TRBV28 and TRBJ1-6, with TRBD1 as a possible D gene (5 bases). Germline V gives CDR1 MDHEN, CDR2 SYDVKM. This CDR3 has 15 residues. V was cut by 6 bases and J by 10 bases, with 19 bases left in between. The CDR3 DNA reads as TGTGCCAGCAGCCAAGGGAAAAGGTGGGGGTCACCCCTCCACTTT. Translating gives CASSQGKRWGSPLHF.

This clone has more than one count but fewer than ten. The chain recombines TRBV4-2 with TRBJ2-3; perhaps TRBD2 as D (6 bases). Germline CDR1 reads LGHNA; CDR2 reads YNFKEQ. This CDR3 is built from 14 residues. V dropped 0 bases and J dropped 2 bases, with 6 bases sitting between them. This CDR3 reads CASSQELATDTQYF. In DNA, the CDR3 is TGTGCCAGCAGCCAAGAACTAGCCACAGATACGCAGTATTTT.

This clone was counted at least ten times. This sequence joins TRBV19 and TRBJ1-3; no definite D call. Germline CDR1 and CDR2: LNHDA and SQIVND (reference sequence). The CDR3 totals 15 residues. The V and J ends lost 7 bases and 0 bases respectively, with 13 bases between them. CDR3 region: CASNFGRSSGNTIYF. The CDR3 coding sequence is TGTGCCAGTAATTTCGGCAGGTCCTCTGGAAACACCATATATTTT. Complete variable domain (other parts from reference TRBV19 and TRBJ1-3): DGGITQSPKYLFRKEGQNVTLSCEQNLNHDAMYWYRQDPGQGLRLIYYSQIVNDFQKGDIAEGYSVSREKKESFPLTVTSAQKNPTAFYLCASNFGRSSGNTIYFGEGSWLTVV.